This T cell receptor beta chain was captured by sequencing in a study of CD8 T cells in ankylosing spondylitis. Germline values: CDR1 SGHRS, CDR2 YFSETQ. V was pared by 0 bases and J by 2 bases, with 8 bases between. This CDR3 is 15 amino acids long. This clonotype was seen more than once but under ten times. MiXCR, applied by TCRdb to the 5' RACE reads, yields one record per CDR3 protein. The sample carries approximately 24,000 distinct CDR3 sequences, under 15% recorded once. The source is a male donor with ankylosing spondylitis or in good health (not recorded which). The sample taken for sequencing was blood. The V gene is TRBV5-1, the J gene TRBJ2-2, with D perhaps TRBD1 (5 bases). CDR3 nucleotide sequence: TGCGCCAGCAGCTTGGGACAGAGTAACACCGGGGAGCTGTTTTTT. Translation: CASSLGQSNTGELFF.